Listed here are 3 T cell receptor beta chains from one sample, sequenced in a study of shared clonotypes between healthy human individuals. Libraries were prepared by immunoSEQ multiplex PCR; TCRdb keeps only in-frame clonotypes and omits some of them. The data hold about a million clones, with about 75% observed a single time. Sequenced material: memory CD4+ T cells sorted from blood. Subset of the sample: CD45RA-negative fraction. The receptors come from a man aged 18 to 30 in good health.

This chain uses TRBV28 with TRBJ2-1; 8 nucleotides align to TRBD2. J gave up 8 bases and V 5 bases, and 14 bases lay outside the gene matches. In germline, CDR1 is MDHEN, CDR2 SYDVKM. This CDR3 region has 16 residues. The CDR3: CASSGSGGRYLYEQFF. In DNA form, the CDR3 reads TGTGCCAGCAGTGGGTCGGGAGGGAGGTATTTATATGAGCAGTTCTTC. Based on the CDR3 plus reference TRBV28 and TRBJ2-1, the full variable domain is DVKVTQSSRYLVKRTGEKVFLECVQDMDHENMFWYRQDPGLGLRLIYFSYDVKMKEKGDIPEGYSVSREKKERFSLILESASTNQTSMYLCASSGSGGRYLYEQFFGPGTRLTVL.

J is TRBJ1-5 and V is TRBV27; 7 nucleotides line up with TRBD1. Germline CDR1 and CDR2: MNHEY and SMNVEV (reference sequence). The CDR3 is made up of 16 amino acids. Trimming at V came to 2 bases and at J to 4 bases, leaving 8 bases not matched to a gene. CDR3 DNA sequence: TGTGCCAGCAGTTTACGAGGGGGCGCCGGAAATCAGCCCCAGCATTTT. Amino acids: CASSLRGGAGNQPQHF.

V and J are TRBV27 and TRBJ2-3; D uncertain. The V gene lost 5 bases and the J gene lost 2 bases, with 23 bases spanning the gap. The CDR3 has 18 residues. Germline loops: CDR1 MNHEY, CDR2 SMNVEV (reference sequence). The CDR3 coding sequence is TGTGCCAGCAGTCACCGGGCGGTAGCACACACTTACACAGATACGCAGTATTTT. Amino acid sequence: CASSHRAVAHTYTDTQYF.